The present entry profiles one T cell receptor (beta chain) with its context. Germline assignment: CDR1 SNHLY and CDR2 FYNNEI. The CDR3 totals 13 residues. The ends were cut back, 4 bases at V and 1 base at J, with 8 bases in the middle. This specimen comes from a study of blood T cell repertoires in COVID-19. Per the original methods: Amplification from reference gene primers served as the basis for estimated nucleated cell counts. The assay was immunoSEQ multiplex PCR, and TCRdb's table has in-frame clones only and misses some. V and J calls and clone size are given by that table; D and trimming were obtained from the DNA. Here the sample spans about 170,000 clones, approximately 89% being singletons. Living in about two dozen US areas, the participants were between roughly 18 and 90 years of age.

The TCR was taken from a woman aged 18-35 years who had recovered from COVID-19. J is TRBJ2-7 and V is TRBV2; perhaps TRBD2 as D (5 bases). The specimen was PBMCs or T cells enriched from blood (not recorded which). CDR3 in amino acids: CASSGGFSYEQYF. Written as DNA, the CDR3 is TGTGCCAGCAGTGGAGGGTTTTCCTACGAGCAGTACTTC.